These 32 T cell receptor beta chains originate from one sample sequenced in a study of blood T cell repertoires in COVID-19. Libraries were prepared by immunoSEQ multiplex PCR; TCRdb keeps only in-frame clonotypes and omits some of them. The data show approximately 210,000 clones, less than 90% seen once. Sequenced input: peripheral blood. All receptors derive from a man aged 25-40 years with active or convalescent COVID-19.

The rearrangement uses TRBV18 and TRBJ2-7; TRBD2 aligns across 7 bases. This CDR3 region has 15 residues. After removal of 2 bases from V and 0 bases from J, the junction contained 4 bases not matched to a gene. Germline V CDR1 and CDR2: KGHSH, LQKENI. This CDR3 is CASSPGGVRSYEQYF. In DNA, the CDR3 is TGTGCCAGCTCACCAGGGGGGGTCCGCTCCTACGAGCAGTACTTC.

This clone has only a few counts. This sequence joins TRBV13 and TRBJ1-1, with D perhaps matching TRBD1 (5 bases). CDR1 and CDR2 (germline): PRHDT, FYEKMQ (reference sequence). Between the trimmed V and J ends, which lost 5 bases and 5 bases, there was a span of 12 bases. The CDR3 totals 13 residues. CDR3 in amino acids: CASSPQGWTEAFF. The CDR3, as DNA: TGTGCCAGCAGCCCCCAGGGATGGACTGAAGCTTTCTTT. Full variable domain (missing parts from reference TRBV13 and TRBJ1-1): AAGVIQSPRHLIKEKRETATLKCYPIPRHDTVYWYQQGPGQDPQFLISFYEKMQSDKGSIPDRFSAQQFSDYHSELNMSSLELGDSALYFCASSPQGWTEAFFGQGTRLTVV.

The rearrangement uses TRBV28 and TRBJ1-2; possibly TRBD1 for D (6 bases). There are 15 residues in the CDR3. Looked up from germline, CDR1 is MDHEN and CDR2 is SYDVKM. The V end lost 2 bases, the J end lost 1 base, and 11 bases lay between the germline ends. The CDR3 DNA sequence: TGTGCCAGCAGTTTAGGGGGCTATCGTAACTATGGCTACACCTTC. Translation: CASSLGGYRNYGYTF.

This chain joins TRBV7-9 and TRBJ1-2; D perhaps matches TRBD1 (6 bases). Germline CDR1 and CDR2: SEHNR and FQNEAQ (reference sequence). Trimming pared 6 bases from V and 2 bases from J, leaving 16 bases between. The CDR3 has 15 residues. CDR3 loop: CASRPTGKGNYGYTF. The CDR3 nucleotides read TGTGCCAGCAGACCCACAGGGAAGGGGAACTATGGCTACACCTTC.

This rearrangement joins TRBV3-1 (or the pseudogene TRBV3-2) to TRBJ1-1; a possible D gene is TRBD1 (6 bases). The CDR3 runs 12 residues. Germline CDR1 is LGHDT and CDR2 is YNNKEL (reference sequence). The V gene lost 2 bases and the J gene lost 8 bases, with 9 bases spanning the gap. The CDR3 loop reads CASSQRTAEAFF. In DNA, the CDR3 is TGTGCCAGCAGCCAAAGGACAGCAGAAGCTTTCTTT.

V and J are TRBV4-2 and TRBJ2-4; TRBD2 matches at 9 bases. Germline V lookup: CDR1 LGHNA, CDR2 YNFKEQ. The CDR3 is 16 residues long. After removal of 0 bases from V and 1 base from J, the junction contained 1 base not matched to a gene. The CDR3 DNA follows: TGTGCCAGCAGCCAAGATCTAGCGGGGGCCAAAAACATTCAGTACTTC. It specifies CASSQDLAGAKNIQYF.

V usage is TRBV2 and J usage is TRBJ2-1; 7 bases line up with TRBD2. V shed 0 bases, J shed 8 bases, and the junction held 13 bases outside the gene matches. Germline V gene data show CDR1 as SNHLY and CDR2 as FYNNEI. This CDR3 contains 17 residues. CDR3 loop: CASSEALGGGRNDEQFF. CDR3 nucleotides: TGTGCCAGCAGTGAAGCGCTGGGGGGAGGGAGGAATGATGAGCAGTTCTTC.

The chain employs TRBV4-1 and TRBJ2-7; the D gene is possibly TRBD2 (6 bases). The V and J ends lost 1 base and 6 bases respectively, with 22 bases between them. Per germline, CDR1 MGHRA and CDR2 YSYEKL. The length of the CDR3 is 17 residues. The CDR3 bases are TGCGCCAGCAGCCAAGGTATTTACCAGGGTAGTAGCGGCGAGCAGTACTTC. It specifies CASSQGIYQGSSGEQYF.

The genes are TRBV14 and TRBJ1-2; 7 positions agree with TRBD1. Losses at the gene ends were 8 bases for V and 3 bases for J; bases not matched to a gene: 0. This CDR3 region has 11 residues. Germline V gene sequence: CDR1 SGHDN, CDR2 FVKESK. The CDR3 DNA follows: TGTGCCAGCGGGACAGACTATGGCTACACCTTC. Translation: CASGTDYGYTF.

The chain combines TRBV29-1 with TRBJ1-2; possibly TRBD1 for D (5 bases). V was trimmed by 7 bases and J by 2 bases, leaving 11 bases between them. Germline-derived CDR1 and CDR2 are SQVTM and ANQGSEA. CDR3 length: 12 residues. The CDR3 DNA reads TGCAGCGCCGGGGGGAAAAACTATGGCTACACCTTC. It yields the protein CSAGGKNYGYTF.

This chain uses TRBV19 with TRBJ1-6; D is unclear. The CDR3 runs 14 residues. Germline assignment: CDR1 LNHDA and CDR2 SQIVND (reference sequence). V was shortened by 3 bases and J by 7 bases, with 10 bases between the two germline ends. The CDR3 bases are TGTGCCAGTAGTATTGGCGGTCGGAATTCACCCCTCCACTTT. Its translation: CASSIGGRNSPLHF.

The CDR3 protein is CASRVEGARGGYTF. The CDR3 DNA reads TGTGCCAGCAGAGTCGAGGGGGCGAGAGGCGGCTACACCTTC. This chain joins TRBV6-5 and TRBJ1-2; 7 nucleotides line up with TRBD1. This CDR3 contains 14 residues. J was trimmed by 8 bases and V by 6 bases; bases with no gene match: 12. CDR1 is MNHEY, CDR2 SVGAGI, per germline.

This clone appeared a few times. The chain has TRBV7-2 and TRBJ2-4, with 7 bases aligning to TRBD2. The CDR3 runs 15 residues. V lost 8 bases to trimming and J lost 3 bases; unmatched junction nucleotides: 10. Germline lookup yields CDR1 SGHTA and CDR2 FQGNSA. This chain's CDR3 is CASSNTGGNKNIQYF. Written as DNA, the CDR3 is TGTGCCAGCTCGAACACGGGGGGAAACAAAAACATTCAGTACTTC.

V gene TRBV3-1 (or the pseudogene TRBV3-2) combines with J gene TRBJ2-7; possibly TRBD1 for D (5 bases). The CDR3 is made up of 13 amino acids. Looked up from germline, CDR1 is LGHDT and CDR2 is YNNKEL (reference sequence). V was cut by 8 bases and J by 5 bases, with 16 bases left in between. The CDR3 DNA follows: TGTGCCAGCTCACGGCAGGGTCCCCACGAGCAGTACTTC. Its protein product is CASSRQGPHEQYF.

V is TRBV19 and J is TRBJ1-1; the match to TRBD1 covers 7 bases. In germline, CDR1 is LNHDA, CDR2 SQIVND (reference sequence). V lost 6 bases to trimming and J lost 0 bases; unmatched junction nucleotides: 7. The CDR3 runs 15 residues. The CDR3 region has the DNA TGTGCCAGTAGGAAACAGGGGAAGGTGAACACTGAAGCTTTCTTT. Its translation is CASRKQGKVNTEAFF.

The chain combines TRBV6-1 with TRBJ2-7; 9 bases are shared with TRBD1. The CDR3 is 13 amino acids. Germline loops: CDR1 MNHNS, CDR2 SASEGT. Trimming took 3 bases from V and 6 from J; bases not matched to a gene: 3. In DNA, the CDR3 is TGTGCCAGCAGTGAGGACAGGGGTAGCGAGCAGTACTTC. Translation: CASSEDRGSEQYF.

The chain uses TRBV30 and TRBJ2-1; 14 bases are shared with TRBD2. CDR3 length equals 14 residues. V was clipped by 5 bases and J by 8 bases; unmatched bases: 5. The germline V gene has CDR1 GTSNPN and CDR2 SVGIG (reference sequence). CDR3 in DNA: TGTGCCTGGGGGACTAGCGGGGGTCTCTATGAGCAGTTCTTC. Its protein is CAWGTSGGLYEQFF. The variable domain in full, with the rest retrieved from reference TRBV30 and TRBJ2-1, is SQTIHQWPATLVQPVGSPLSLECTVEGTSNPNLYWYRQAAGRGLQLLFYSVGIGQISSEVPQNLSASRPQDRQFILSSKKLLLSDSGFYLCAWGTSGGLYEQFFGPGTRLTVL.

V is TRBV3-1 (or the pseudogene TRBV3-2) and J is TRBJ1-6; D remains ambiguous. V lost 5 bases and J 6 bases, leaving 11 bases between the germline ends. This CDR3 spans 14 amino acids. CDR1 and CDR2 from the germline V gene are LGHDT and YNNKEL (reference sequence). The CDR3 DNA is TGTGCCAGCAGCTTAAAGCGGGGTAATTCACCCCTCCACTTT. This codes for CASSLKRGNSPLHF.

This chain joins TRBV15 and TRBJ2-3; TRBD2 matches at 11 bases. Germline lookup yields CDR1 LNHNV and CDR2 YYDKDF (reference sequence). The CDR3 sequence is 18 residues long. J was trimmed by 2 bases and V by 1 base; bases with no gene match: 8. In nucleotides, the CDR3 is TGTGCCACCAGCAGAGGGGGGCAGGGACTAGCGGACACAGATACGCAGTATTTT. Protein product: CATSRGGQGLADTDTQYF.

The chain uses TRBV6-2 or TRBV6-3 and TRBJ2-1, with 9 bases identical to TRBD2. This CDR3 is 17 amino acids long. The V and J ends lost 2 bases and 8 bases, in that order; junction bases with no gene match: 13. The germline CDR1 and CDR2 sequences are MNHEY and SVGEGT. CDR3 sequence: CASSYGVAGARPHEQFF. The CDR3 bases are TGTGCCAGCAGTTACGGGGTAGCGGGAGCCCGGCCACATGAGCAGTTCTTC.

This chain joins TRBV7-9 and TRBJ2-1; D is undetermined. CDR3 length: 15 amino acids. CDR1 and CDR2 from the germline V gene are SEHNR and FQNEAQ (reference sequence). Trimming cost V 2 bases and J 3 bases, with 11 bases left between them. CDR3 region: CASSLSGDSYNEQFF. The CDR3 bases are TGTGCCAGCAGCTTATCTGGTGATAGCTACAATGAGCAGTTCTTC.

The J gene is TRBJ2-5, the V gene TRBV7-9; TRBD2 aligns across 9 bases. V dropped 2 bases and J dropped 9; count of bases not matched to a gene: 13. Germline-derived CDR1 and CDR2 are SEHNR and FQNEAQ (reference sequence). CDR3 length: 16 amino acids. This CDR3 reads CASSLIAGDSSGAQYF. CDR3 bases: TGTGCCAGCAGCTTAATAGCGGGGGACTCCTCGGGGGCCCAGTACTTC.

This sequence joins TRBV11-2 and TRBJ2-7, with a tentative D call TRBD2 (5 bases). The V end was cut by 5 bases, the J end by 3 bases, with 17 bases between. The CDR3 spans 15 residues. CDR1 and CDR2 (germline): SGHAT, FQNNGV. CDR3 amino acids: CASSPLAGGDYEQYF. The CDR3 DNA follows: TGTGCCAGCAGCCCCCTTGCTGGAGGTGACTACGAGCAGTACTTC.

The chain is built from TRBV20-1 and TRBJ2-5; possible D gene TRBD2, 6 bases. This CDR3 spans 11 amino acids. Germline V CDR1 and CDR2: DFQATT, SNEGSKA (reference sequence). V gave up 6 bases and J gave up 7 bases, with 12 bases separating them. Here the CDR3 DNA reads TGCAGTGCCACAGCCGGGGGGACCCAGTACTTC. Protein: CSATAGGTQYF.

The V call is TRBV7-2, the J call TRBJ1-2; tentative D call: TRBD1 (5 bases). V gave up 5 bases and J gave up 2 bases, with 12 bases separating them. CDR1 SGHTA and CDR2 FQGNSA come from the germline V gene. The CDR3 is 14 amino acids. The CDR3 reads CASSSYRSNYGYTF. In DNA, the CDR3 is TGTGCCAGCAGCAGTTACAGGTCCAACTATGGCTACACCTTC.

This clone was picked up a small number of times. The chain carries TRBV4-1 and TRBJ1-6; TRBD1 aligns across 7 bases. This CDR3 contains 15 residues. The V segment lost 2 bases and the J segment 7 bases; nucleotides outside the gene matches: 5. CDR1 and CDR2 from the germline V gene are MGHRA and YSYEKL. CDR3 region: CASSQRDRENSPLHF. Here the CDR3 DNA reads TGCGCCAGCAGCCAACGCGACAGGGAAAATTCACCCCTCCACTTT.

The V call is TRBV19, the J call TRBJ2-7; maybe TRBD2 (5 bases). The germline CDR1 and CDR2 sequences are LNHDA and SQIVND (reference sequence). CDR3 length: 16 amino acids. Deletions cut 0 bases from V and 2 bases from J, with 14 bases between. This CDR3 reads CASSIDGEISPYEQYF. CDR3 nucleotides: TGTGCCAGTAGTATAGACGGGGAGATCTCCCCCTACGAGCAGTACTTC.

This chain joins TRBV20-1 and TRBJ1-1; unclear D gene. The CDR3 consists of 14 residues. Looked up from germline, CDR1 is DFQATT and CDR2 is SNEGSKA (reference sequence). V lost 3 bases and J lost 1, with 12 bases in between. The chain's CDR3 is CSASIWEENTEAFF. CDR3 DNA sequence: TGCAGTGCTAGTATCTGGGAGGAGAACACTGAAGCTTTCTTT.

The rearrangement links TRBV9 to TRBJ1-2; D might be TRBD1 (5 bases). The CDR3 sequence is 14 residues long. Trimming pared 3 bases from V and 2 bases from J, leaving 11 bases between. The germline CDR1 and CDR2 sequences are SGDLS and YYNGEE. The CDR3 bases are TGTGCCAGCAGCGCTTGGAGGGGCAACTATGGCTACACCTTC. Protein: CASSAWRGNYGYTF.

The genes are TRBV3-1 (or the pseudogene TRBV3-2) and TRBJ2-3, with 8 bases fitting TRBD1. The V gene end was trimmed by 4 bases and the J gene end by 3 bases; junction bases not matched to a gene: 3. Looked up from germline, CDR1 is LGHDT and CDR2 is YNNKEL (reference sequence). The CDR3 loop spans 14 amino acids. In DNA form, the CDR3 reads TGTGCCAGCAGCCGGGACAGGAGAACAGATACGCAGTATTTT. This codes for CASSRDRRTDTQYF.

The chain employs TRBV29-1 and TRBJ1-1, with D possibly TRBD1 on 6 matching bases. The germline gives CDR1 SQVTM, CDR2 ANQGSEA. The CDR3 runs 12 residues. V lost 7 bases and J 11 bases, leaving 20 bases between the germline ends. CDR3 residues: CSAPGGGRRAFF. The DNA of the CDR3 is TGCAGCGCCCCAGGTGGGGGCAGAAGGGCTTTCTTT. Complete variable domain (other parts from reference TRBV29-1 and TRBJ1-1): SAVISQKPSRDICQRGTSLTIQCQVDSQVTMMFWYRQQPGQSLTLIATANQGSEATYESGFVIDKFPISRPNLTFSTLTVSNMSPEDSSIYLCSAPGGGRRAFFGQGTRLTVV.

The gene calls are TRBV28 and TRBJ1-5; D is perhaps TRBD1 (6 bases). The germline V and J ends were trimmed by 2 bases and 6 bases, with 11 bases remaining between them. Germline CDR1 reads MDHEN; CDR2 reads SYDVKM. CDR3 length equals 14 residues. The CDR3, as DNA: TGTGCCAGCAGTTTAGGACAGCATGGTCAGCCCCAGCATTTT. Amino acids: CASSLGQHGQPQHF.